This passage covers 11 T cell receptor beta chains from one sample sequenced in a study of blood T cell repertoires in COVID-19. Measured with immunoSEQ multiplex PCR; TCRdb has only the in-frame clones, and not every one. This sample has approximately 150,000 clones, with approximately 87% found just once. What was sequenced was peripheral blood. The source of these receptors is a woman aged 45-65 years with active or convalescent COVID-19.

The V call is TRBV6-6, the J call TRBJ2-5; D remains unclear. Per germline, CDR1 MNHNY and CDR2 SVGAGI (reference sequence). Trimming stripped 7 bases from V and 3 bases from J, with 9 bases between. The CDR3 contains 12 residues. Here the CDR3 reads CASTGVKETQYF. The CDR3 DNA sequence: TGTGCCAGCACCGGAGTCAAAGAGACCCAGTACTTC.

CDR3 DNA: TGTGCCAGCAGCCAAGGGACAGGGGATGGCTACACCTTC. Encoded protein: CASSQGTGDGYTF. The V and J genes are TRBV7-9 and TRBJ1-2; 10 positions agree with TRBD1. Germline V lookup: CDR1 SEHNR, CDR2 FQNEAQ (reference sequence). The CDR3 consists of 13 residues. V lost 5 bases and J lost 6; bases outside the gene matches: 3.

This chain links TRBV5-5 with TRBJ2-5; 11 nucleotides match TRBD1. Germline assignment: CDR1 SGHKS and CDR2 YYEKEE (reference sequence). The CDR3 length is 16 residues. The junction had 10 bases not matched to a gene; V was cut back by 0 bases and J by 9 bases. CDR3 sequence: CASSLEGQGVVVAQYF. In DNA, the CDR3 is TGTGCCAGCAGCTTGGAGGGACAGGGGGTGGTAGTGGCCCAGTACTTC.

In this sample, this clone turned up a few times. The gene calls are TRBV7-9 and TRBJ1-1; the D is unclear. The CDR3 sequence is 14 residues long. Germline-derived CDR1 and CDR2 are SEHNR and FQNEAQ (reference sequence). V dropped 5 bases and J dropped 6 bases, with 16 bases sitting between them. The CDR3 reads CASSRRKDGAEAFF. The CDR3, as DNA: TGTGCCAGCAGCCGAAGAAAGGACGGGGCTGAAGCTTTCTTT.

The chain couples TRBV15 to TRBJ2-1; D is unclear. The V and J ends lost 0 bases and 5 bases respectively, with 5 bases between them. CDR3 size: 13 residues. Germline V lookup: CDR1 LNHNV, CDR2 YYDKDF (reference sequence). The CDR3 spells CATSRDTNNEQFF. CDR3 bases: TGTGCCACCAGCAGAGATACAAACAATGAGCAGTTCTTC.

This chain joins TRBV6-5 and TRBJ1-2; D is perhaps TRBD1 (5 bases). Germline lookup yields CDR1 MNHEY and CDR2 SVGAGI. V shed 5 bases and J shed 6 bases, with 13 bases lying between them. This CDR3 has 13 residues. CDR3 protein: CASSPQGEDGYTF. CDR3 coding DNA: TGTGCCAGCAGTCCGCAAGGGGAGGATGGCTACACCTTC.

This chain uses TRBV7-2 with TRBJ2-2, with TRBD2 matching 7 bases. Germline loops: CDR1 SGHTA, CDR2 FQGNSA. This CDR3 spans 16 amino acids. Losses at the gene ends were 0 bases for V and 5 bases for J; bases not matched to a gene: 6. In DNA form, the CDR3 reads TGTGCCAGCAGCTTAGCGGGTCAGGGAGGGACCGGGGAGCTGTTTTTT. The encoded protein is CASSLAGQGGTGELFF.

The chain combines TRBV5-4 with TRBJ2-3, with a weak D call TRBD1 (6 bases). Looked up from germline, CDR1 is SGHNT and CDR2 is YYREEE (reference sequence). The CDR3 is 14 amino acids. With 0 bases removed from V and 3 bases from J, the gap between germline ends came to 8 bases. CDR3 coding DNA: TGTGCCAGCAGCTTGGACCAGGGGACAGATACGCAGTATTTT. Its translation is CASSLDQGTDTQYF.

The CDR3 loop is CASSDPGGGEKLFF. The CDR3 DNA follows: TGCGCCAGCAGTGACCCAGGGGGTGGTGAAAAACTGTTTTTT. The gene calls are TRBV10-2 and TRBJ1-4, with 7 bases aligning to TRBD1. This CDR3 has 14 amino acids. Germline V lookup: CDR1 WSHSY, CDR2 SAAADI. V trimming: 3 bases; J trimming: 7 bases; junction bases outside the gene matches: 5.

CDR3 DNA sequence: TGTGCCAGCAGTCTTGGGGGGGCGGAGGGCTACACCTTC. It is translated as CASSLGGAEGYTF. This rearrangement joins TRBV12-3 or TRBV12-4 to TRBJ1-2, with D tentatively TRBD1 (6 bases). The V end lost 5 bases, the J end lost 8 bases, and 15 bases lay between the germline ends. This CDR3 is 13 amino acids long.

The chain employs TRBV6-2 or TRBV6-3 and TRBJ1-2; TRBD1 agrees at 7 bases. The CDR3 consists of 15 residues. The J segment lost 2 bases and the V segment lost 2 bases, leaving 5 bases of the junction unmatched. Germline values: CDR1 MNHEY, CDR2 SVGEGT. In DNA form, the CDR3 reads TGTGCCAGCAGTTACCGCGGGACAGTCAACTATGGCTACACCTTC. Encoded protein: CASSYRGTVNYGYTF.